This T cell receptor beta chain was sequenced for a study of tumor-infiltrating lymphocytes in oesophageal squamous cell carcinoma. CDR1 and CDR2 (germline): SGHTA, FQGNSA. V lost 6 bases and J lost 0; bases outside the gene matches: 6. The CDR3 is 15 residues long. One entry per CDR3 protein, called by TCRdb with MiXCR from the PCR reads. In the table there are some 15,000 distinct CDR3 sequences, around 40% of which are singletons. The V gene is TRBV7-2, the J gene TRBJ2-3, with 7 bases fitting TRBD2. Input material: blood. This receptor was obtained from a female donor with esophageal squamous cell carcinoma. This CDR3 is CASSRDYLSTDTQYF. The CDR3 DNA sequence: TGTGCCAGCAGTCGGGACTACCTCAGCACAGATACGCAGTATTTT.